The 3 T cell receptor beta chains reported below all come from one sample, sequenced in a study of T-cell reconstitution after alpha-beta-depleted transplantation in children. Unique molecular identifiers were incorporated into the prepared TCRbeta library. TCRdb reprocessed the PCR reads with MiXCR, giving one entry per CDR3 protein. The sample holds approximately 400,000 distinct CDR3 sequences, roughly a tenth seen once. The sample was PBMCs from the stem cell graft donor, taken from the stem cell graft. These receptors were obtained from a human donor who donated a stem cell graft to a child with acute myeloid leukemia.

This clonotype has a handful of counts. The genes are TRBV28 and TRBJ2-7; 7 bases align to TRBD2. This CDR3 has 16 amino acids. V lost 8 bases, J lost 2 bases, and 15 bases stayed unmatched. The germline CDR1 and CDR2 sequences are MDHEN and SYDVKM. CDR3 sequence reads: CASGGGRWNRTYEQYF. In DNA form, the CDR3 reads TGTGCCAGCGGGGGGGGTCGGTGGAATAGGACCTACGAGCAGTACTTC.

The chain joins TRBV27 to TRBJ1-2; 9 positions agree with TRBD1. Trimming at V came to 5 bases and at J to 6 bases, leaving 4 bases not matched to a gene. CDR3 length equals 13 residues. CDR1 MNHEY and CDR2 SMNVEV come from the germline V gene (reference sequence). CDR3 region: CASSHRGPNGYTF. The CDR3 nucleotides read TGTGCCAGCAGTCACAGGGGGCCCAATGGCTACACCTTC.

There are many counts of this clonotype. The gene calls are TRBV29-1 and TRBJ2-1, with TRBD2 as a possible D gene (5 bases). The germline gives CDR1 SQVTM, CDR2 ANQGSEA. CDR3 size: 13 residues. V dropped 1 base and J dropped 7 bases, with 11 bases sitting between them. CDR3 in amino acids: CSVEGSGGNEQFF. As DNA, the CDR3 is TGCAGCGTTGAAGGGAGCGGAGGTAATGAGCAGTTCTTC.